Below are 17 T cell receptor beta chains sequenced from a single sample in a study of blood T cell repertoires in COVID-19. Some clones are missing from TCRdb's copy, which holds only in-frame ones; the method was immunoSEQ multiplex PCR. The table includes approximately 69,000 clones, roughly 86% detected once. Sequencing input: peripheral blood. The receptor source for this set is a human donor in a cohort sampled during active COVID-19.

The V gene is TRBV12-5, the J gene TRBJ2-5; possible D gene TRBD1, 6 bases. Trimming removed 6 bases at V and 2 bases at J, with 16 bases between. The germline CDR1 and CDR2 sequences are LGHNT and FRNRAP. The CDR3 loop spans 15 amino acids. The CDR3 loop is CASGLGQLNQETQYF. DNA for the CDR3: TGTGCTAGTGGACTAGGACAGCTTAATCAAGAGACCCAGTACTTC.

The chain is built from TRBV5-4 and TRBJ2-2, with 10 bases aligning to TRBD2. With 1 base clipped from V and 4 bases from J, the junction kept 1 base outside the gene matches. Germline V CDR1 and CDR2: SGHNT, YYREEE (reference sequence). CDR3 length: 15 amino acids. The CDR3 spells CASSLKRGGTGELFF. In DNA form, the CDR3 reads TGTGCCAGCAGCTTGAAGCGGGGGGGCACCGGGGAGCTGTTTTTT.

This chain connects TRBV6-6 to TRBJ2-3, with 10 bases lining up with TRBD1. The J segment lost 15 bases and the V segment lost 5 bases, leaving 8 bases of the junction unmatched. In germline, CDR1 is MNHNY, CDR2 SVGAGI (reference sequence). CDR3 size: 12 residues. The CDR3 nucleotides read TGTGCCAGCAGTACCGGACAGGGGGGACATTATTTT. This codes for CASSTGQGGHYF.

This chain joins TRBV27 and TRBJ2-3, with D tentatively TRBD1 (6 bases). This CDR3 region has 15 residues. Trimming took 3 bases from V and 0 from J, leaving 10 bases between them. Per the germline V gene, CDR1 is MNHEY and CDR2 is SMNVEV (reference sequence). The CDR3 region has the DNA TGTGCCAGCAGTTTGTTGGGGGCCAGCACAGATACGCAGTATTTT. It encodes CASSLLGASTDTQYF.

CDR3: CASSPLGQGASETQYF. The CDR3 DNA reads as TGTGCCAGCAGCCCCCTCGGACAGGGGGCGTCGGAGACCCAGTACTTC. The chain links TRBV28 to TRBJ2-5; 11 bases line up with TRBD1. Germline CDR1 MDHEN, CDR2 SYDVKM. CDR3 length: 16 amino acids. V lost 6 bases, J lost 5 bases, and 11 bases stayed unmatched. Using reference TRBV28 and TRBJ2-5 for the parts outside the CDR3, the full variable domain is DVKVTQSSRYLVKRTGEKVFLECVQDMDHENMFWYRQDPGLGLRLIYFSYDVKMKEKGDIPEGYSVSREKKERFSLILESASTNQTSMYLCASSPLGQGASETQYFGPGTRLLVL.

V is TRBV7-2 and J is TRBJ1-1; no definite D call. Germline V gene data show CDR1 as SGHTA and CDR2 as FQGNSA. V gave up 4 bases and J gave up 3 bases, with 12 bases separating them. The CDR3 loop spans 14 amino acids. The CDR3 region is CASSSAFGYTEAFF. The CDR3 DNA follows: TGTGCCAGCAGCTCCGCTTTCGGGTACACTGAAGCTTTCTTT.

CDR3 DNA sequence: TGTGCCACCAGTGATGCTCAATTTGGGACAGGGGGCTCCGGTCAGCCCCAGCATTTT. It specifies CATSDAQFGTGGSGQPQHF. The chain joins TRBV24-1 to TRBJ1-5, with 12 bases matching TRBD1. The germline gives CDR1 KGHDR, CDR2 SFDVKD. Losses at the gene ends were 3 bases for V and 6 bases for J; bases not matched to a gene: 14. The CDR3 covers 19 residues.

The chain uses TRBV6-5 and TRBJ2-1; TRBD2 might be the D (5 bases). The CDR3 length is 13 residues. The V and J ends lost 6 bases and 6 bases respectively, with 12 bases between them. CDR1 is MNHEY, CDR2 SVGAGI, per germline. CDR3 residues: CASREGVRNEQFF. The CDR3 DNA reads TGTGCCAGCAGAGAGGGAGTGCGCAATGAGCAGTTCTTC.

The table lists this clone with a count of one. The V and J genes are TRBV11-3 and TRBJ2-2; TRBD2 is a possible D gene (6 bases). The CDR3 covers 17 residues. The V and J ends lost 5 bases and 0 bases respectively, with 16 bases between them. The V gene's germline CDR1 is SGHNT and CDR2 YENEEA. CDR3 bases: TGTGCCAGCAGCCCAACGCGGGGCCTCGCGAACACCGGGGAGCTGTTTTTT. Translated, it gives CASSPTRGLANTGELFF.

V is TRBV4-1 and J is TRBJ2-7, with 8 nucleotides matching TRBD1. CDR1 MGHRA and CDR2 YSYEKL come from the germline V gene. The V and J ends lost 1 base and 2 bases, in that order; junction bases with no gene match: 4. The CDR3 runs 15 residues. The CDR3 loop is CASSQGGQGPYEQYF. The DNA of the CDR3 is TGCGCCAGCAGCCAAGGTGGACAGGGTCCCTACGAGCAGTACTTC.

The chain combines TRBV29-1 with TRBJ2-5, with 12 bases identical to TRBD2. Unmatched junction bases numbered 3, after V lost 2 bases and J lost 5 bases. Germline CDR1 is SQVTM and CDR2 is ANQGSEA. There are 14 residues in the CDR3. The CDR3, as DNA: TGCAGCGTTGAATTTCTAGCGGGGGGGGAGACCCAGTACTTC. Amino acids: CSVEFLAGGETQYF.

The J gene is TRBJ2-2, the V gene TRBV15; the match to TRBD1 covers 7 bases. Trimming at V came to 2 bases and at J to 0 bases, leaving 6 bases not matched to a gene. The CDR3 runs 17 residues. CDR1 and CDR2 from the germline V gene are LNHNV and YYDKDF (reference sequence). The CDR3 region is CATSRYLDRANTGELFF. As DNA, the CDR3 is TGTGCCACCAGCAGATATTTAGACAGGGCGAACACCGGGGAGCTGTTTTTT.

This clone appeared a single time. V gene TRBV4-1 combines with J gene TRBJ2-1; TRBD1 aligns across 10 bases. Germline V gene data show CDR1 as MGHRA and CDR2 as YSYEKL. The CDR3 sequence is 15 residues long. The junction had 4 bases not matched to a gene; V was cut back by 1 base and J by 7 bases. CDR3 in DNA: TGCGCCAGCAGCCAAGTGAGGGACAGGGGTAATGAGCAGTTCTTC. Encoded protein: CASSQVRDRGNEQFF.

This clone showed up just a few times. This chain uses TRBV28 with TRBJ1-5, with 8 positions matching TRBD1. Trimming removed 8 bases from V and 2 bases from J; junction bases left unmatched: 5. Germline CDR1 and CDR2: MDHEN and SYDVKM. The CDR3 runs to 14 residues. In DNA form, the CDR3 reads TGTGCCAGCGATGGACAGGGACGCAATCAGCCCCAGCATTTT. Protein product: CASDGQGRNQPQHF.

The CDR3 sequence is CASSFARTSGGAIHEQYF. In DNA form, the CDR3 reads TGTGCCAGCAGCTTCGCACGGACTAGCGGGGGGGCTATCCACGAGCAGTACTTC. The genes are TRBV5-4 and TRBJ2-7; TRBD2 aligns across 15 bases. J was trimmed by 5 bases and V by 2 bases; bases with no gene match: 11. The germline V gene encodes CDR1 SGHNT and CDR2 YYREEE (reference sequence). The CDR3 sequence is 18 residues long. The full variable domain, its missing parts supplied by reference TRBV5-4 and TRBJ2-7, is ETGVTQSPTHLIKTRGQQVTLRCSSQSGHNTVSWYQQALGQGPQFIFQYYREEENGRGNFPPRFSGLQFPNYSSELNVNALELDDSALYLCASSFARTSGGAIHEQYFGPGTRLTVT.

The chain is built from TRBV30 and TRBJ2-3; 7 positions agree with TRBD2. The CDR3 totals 16 residues. CDR1 GTSNPN and CDR2 SVGIG come from the germline V gene (reference sequence). V trimming: 2 bases; J trimming: 1 base; junction bases outside the gene matches: 9. The CDR3 bases are TGTGCCTGGAGTCTTAGAGCGGGGTCTCGCACAGATACGCAGTATTTT. Protein product: CAWSLRAGSRTDTQYF.

CDR3 in DNA: TGTGCCAGCAGCTCCCAGCGGGGGCACACAGATACGCAGTATTTT. This encodes CASSSQRGHTDTQYF. This chain uses TRBV7-2 with TRBJ2-3, with 8 bases lining up with TRBD2. Germline CDR1 reads SGHTA; CDR2 reads FQGNSA. J was trimmed by 2 bases and V by 4 bases; bases with no gene match: 5. The CDR3 spans 15 residues.